The TCR beta chain described here comes from a study of T cell responses to AZD1222 COVID-19 vaccine. Between the trimmed V and J ends, which lost 2 bases and 5 bases, there was a span of 13 bases. The CDR3 is 15 residues long. Germline V gene lookup returns CDR1 SGHTA and CDR2 FQGNSA. Turning to this clone: What it recognizes is unknown.

The data were produced by immunoSEQ multiplex PCR, yet TCRdb's version contains in-frame clones alone and is incomplete. The sample contains 110,000 to 150,000 clones, 70% to 90% of which appear only once. Regarding the study as a whole: The CD4 TCRs associated with vaccination extended across spike and predominated at 160-218 and 743-854. Clonal diversity was possibly underestimated, and white British individuals and females predominated among donors. After the peak T cell response, and only then, were repertoires sampled.

Sequences were derived from peripheral blood, sampled on day 0 of AZD1222 vaccination. The source of this sequence is an adult in good health. The chain couples TRBV7-2 to TRBJ1-5, with unresolved D. This chain's CDR3 is CASSLWGGRDQPQHF. CDR3 bases: TGTGCCAGCAGCTTATGGGGAGGAAGAGATCAGCCCCAGCATTTT.